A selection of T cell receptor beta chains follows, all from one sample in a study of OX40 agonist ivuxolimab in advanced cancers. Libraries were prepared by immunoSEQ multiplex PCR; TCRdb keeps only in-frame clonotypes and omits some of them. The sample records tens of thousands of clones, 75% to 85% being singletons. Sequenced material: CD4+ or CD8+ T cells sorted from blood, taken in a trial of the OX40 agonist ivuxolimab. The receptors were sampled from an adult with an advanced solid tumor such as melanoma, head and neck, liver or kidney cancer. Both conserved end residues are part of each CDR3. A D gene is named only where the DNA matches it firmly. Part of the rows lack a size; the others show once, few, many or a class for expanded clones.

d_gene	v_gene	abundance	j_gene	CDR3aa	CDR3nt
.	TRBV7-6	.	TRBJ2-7	CASSSGRGYDEQYF	TGTGCCAGCAGCTCCGGCCGAGGTTACGACGAGCAGTACTTC
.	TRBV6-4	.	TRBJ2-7	CASSPEVGSGSLMYF	.
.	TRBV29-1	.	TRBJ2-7	CSVDGTYEQYF	TGCAGCGTTGACGGGACCTACGAGCAGTACTTC
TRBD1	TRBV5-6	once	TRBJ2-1	CASSSGTGDYNEQFF	TGTGCCAGCAGCTCCGGGACAGGGGACTACAATGAGCAGTTCTTC
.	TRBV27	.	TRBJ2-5	CASSHQETQYF	TGTGCCAGCAGTCACCAAGAGACCCAGTACTTC
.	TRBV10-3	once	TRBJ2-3	CAISESGGGSTDTQYF	TGTGCCATCAGTGAGTCAGGTGGGGGAAGCACAGATACGCAGTATTTT
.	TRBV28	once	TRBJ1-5	CASRPARQVSNQPQHF	TGTGCCAGCAGACCCGCCCGACAAGTTAGCAATCAGCCCCAGCATTTT
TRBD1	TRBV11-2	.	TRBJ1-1	CASSLGPGTVAEAFF	TGTGCCAGCAGCTTAGGCCCAGGGACAGTGGCTGAAGCTTTCTTT
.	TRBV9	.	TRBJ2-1	CASSVVGGTYNEQFF	TGTGCCAGCAGCGTAGTGGGCGGGACCTACAATGAGCAGTTCTTC
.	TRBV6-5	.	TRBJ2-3	CASSYLGGTDTQYF	TGTGCCAGCAGTTACTTGGGGGGCACAGATACGCAGTATTTT